This is a list of T cell receptor beta chains from one sample in a study of T cells in Graves' hyperthyroidism and ophthalmopathy. MiXCR, run by TCRdb on the multiplex PCR reads, gives a single entry per CDR3 protein. The sample holds hundreds of thousands of distinct CDR3 sequences; about 15% are singletons and the top ten take approximately 14%. Material: blood. Every receptor here comes from a middle-aged woman with Graves' hyperthyroidism. Both conserved end residues are part of each CDR3. The D gene is left open where the match is weak. Clone size is stated in some rows and not others, as once, few, many or a class when expanded.

cdr3_nt | cdr3_aa | v_call | clone_size | j_call | d_call
TGTGCCATCACCGCGACAGGGGAGAACACTGAAGCTTTCTTT | CAITATGENTEAFF | TRBV10-3 | many | TRBJ1-1 | TRBD1
TGCAGTGCTAGAGAAACCCAGACTAGCGGGAGCCCCTTCGATGAGCAGTTCTTC | CSARETQTSGSPFDEQFF | TRBV20-1 | NA | TRBJ2-1 | TRBD2
TGTGCCAGCAGCCAAGTTCGCGCGGCGGCGGGAGGGCTTAAGTATTTT | CASSQVRAAAGGLKYF | TRBV14 | few | TRBJ2-3 | TRBD2
TGTGCCAGCTCACCACGGGACCACACAGGTACGCAGTATTTT | CASSPRDHTGTQYF | TRBV18 | NA | TRBJ2-3 | NA
TGCGCCAGCAGCTTGACGGTCCAGAAGGGCACAGATACGCAGTATTTT | CASSLTVQKGTDTQYF | TRBV5-1 | many | TRBJ2-3 | NA
TGTGCCTGGAGTGTACTCGCGGGGAATTTCTACAATGAGCAGTTCTTC | CAWSVLAGNFYNEQFF | TRBV30 | few | TRBJ2-1 | NA
TGTGCCAGCAGTACCGGGCCGAGCCCCTACAAGCAGTACTTC | CASSTGPSPYKQYF | TRBV28 | many | TRBJ2-7 | NA
TGCGCCAGCAGCTTGGGGAGGGAATCAGTCGAGCAGTACTTC | CASSLGRESVEQYF | TRBV5-1 | many | TRBJ2-7 | NA
TGTGCCAGCAGTGCCAAGTTTGAGCAGTTCTTC | CASSAKFEQFF | TRBV28 | many | TRBJ2-1 | NA
TGTGCCAGCAGCTTCCCGGACTACCCGATCACAGATACGCAGTATTTT | CASSFPDYPITDTQYF | TRBV5-6 | many | TRBJ2-3 | NA
TGTGCCAGCAGCTTCTTGGGCGGAGAAACTCAGCGAGGAGAGTTCTTC | CASSFLGGETQRGEFF | TRBV5-8 | NA | TRBJ2-1 | NA
TGTGCCACCAGCGGTCGGGACGTTACCTACGAGCAGTACTTC | CATSGRDVTYEQYF | TRBV15 | many | TRBJ2-7 | NA
TGCGCCAGCAGCTTGGGGGCTGACATTCAGTACTTC | CASSLGADIQYF | TRBV5-1 | NA | TRBJ2-4 | NA
TGTGCCAGCAGCCCCGACGGAAGCGGCTACGAGCAGTACTTC | CASSPDGSGYEQYF | TRBV3-1 | few | TRBJ2-7 | NA
TGCAGTGCTAGCGGATACTACAATGAGCAGTTCTTC | CSASGYYNEQFF | TRBV20-1 | few | TRBJ2-1 | NA
TGCGCCAGCAGCTTGTTTGGGACAGCGAACACCGGGGAGCTGTTTTTT | CASSLFGTANTGELFF | TRBV5-1 | many | TRBJ2-2 | TRBD1
TGTGCCAGCAGTGACCCGGGACGGAGTGATCAGCCCCAGCATTTT | CASSDPGRSDQPQHF | TRBV6-1 | many | TRBJ1-5 | NA
TGCGCCAGCAGCGGAGAGTATAGAGGTCCCCCCAATGAGCAGTTCTTC | CASSGEYRGPPNEQFF | TRBV5-1 | many | TRBJ2-1 | NA
TGTGCCACCCTTCATCAGCCCCAGCATTTT | CATLHQPQHF | TRBV19 | NA | TRBJ1-5 | NA
TGTGCCATCAGCGTGACAGGGGGGTCCTACGAGCAGTACTTC | CAISVTGGSYEQYF | TRBV10-3 | many | TRBJ2-7 | TRBD1
TGCAGTGCTAGACCGGCGGACGGCACAGATACGCAGTATTTT | CSARPADGTDTQYF | TRBV20-1 | many | TRBJ2-3 | NA
TGTGCCAGCAGCCGAGAATCGGACGCCCCGGGTACTGAAGCTTTCTTT | CASSRESDAPGTEAFF | TRBV3-1 | many | TRBJ1-1 | NA
TGCAGTGCTAGAGATCGGGCTAGCGGGAGACATGAGCAGTTCTTC | CSARDRASGRHEQFF | TRBV20-1 | many | TRBJ2-1 | TRBD2
TGTGCCAGCAGTCCCACCGGGACAAGCAATGAAAAACTGTTTTTT | CASSPTGTSNEKLFF | TRBV2 | many | TRBJ1-4 | NA
TGTGCCAGCAGCTTGGTAGGACAGGGTTTCTATGGCTACACCTTC | CASSLVGQGFYGYTF | TRBV5-6 | many | TRBJ1-2 | TRBD1
TGTGCCGGCAGCTCACGCACCCCCACCGAGACTAGTTTGAACATTCAGTACTTC | CAGSSRTPTETSLNIQYF | TRBV7-9 | few | TRBJ2-4 | NA
TGCGCCAGCAGCTCTCTAGCGAGCTCCTACAATGAGCAGTTCTTC | CASSSLASSYNEQFF | TRBV5-1 | many | TRBJ2-1 | NA
TGTGCCAGTAGTATTAGCGGGTGGTACCAAGAGACCCAGTACTTC | CASSISGWYQETQYF | TRBV19 | NA | TRBJ2-5 | TRBD2
TGCAGTGCTCCCAGACAGAGTAATGAAAAACTGTTTTTT | CSAPRQSNEKLFF | TRBV20-1 | NA | TRBJ1-4 | NA
TGCGCCAGCAGCTTGGCCGGGGGGACCACTGAAGCTTTCTTT | CASSLAGGTTEAFF | TRBV5-1 | few | TRBJ1-1 | NA
TGTGCCAGCAGTTACATGGTCGAAGTAGCCTCCTACGAGCAGTACTTC | CASSYMVEVASYEQYF | TRBV6-2/TRBV6-3 | NA | TRBJ2-7 | NA
TGTGCCAGCAGCTTAGTGGACGGGGAGCAGTTCTTC | CASSLVDGEQFF | TRBV7-9 | many | TRBJ2-1 | NA
TGTGCCACCAGCTGTTCTTCCGGGACAGGGGACAATCAGCCCCAGCATTTT | CATSCSSGTGDNQPQHF | TRBV15 | many | TRBJ1-5 | TRBD1
TGCAGCGCAGCTCGGACAGGGTCAAACTACGAGCAGTACTTC | CSAARTGSNYEQYF | TRBV29-1 | NA | TRBJ2-7 | TRBD1
TGTGCCAGCAGCTTAGGAGGGGATGGAAACACCATATATTTT | CASSLGGDGNTIYF | TRBV7-9 | NA | TRBJ1-3 | NA
TGCAGTGCTAGAGATTCAATCTACGAGCAGTACTTC | CSARDSIYEQYF | TRBV20-1 | NA | TRBJ2-7 | NA
TGTGCCAGCAGCTTAGATCGAGGCCGCCAGTACTTC | CASSLDRGRQYF | TRBV11-2 | many | TRBJ2-5 | NA
TGTGCCAGCTCACCAGGACAGGACACTGAAGCTTTCTTT | CASSPGQDTEAFF | TRBV18 | many | TRBJ1-1 | TRBD1
TGTGCCAGCAGCCAGGTGGGACTAGTCGTTGAGCAGTTCTTC | CASSQVGLVVEQFF | TRBV3-1 | many | TRBJ2-1 | TRBD2
TGTGCCACCAGTGCCAGGGGCGAAACAGATACGCAGTATTTT | CATSARGETDTQYF | TRBV24-1 | few | TRBJ2-3 | NA
TGCAGTGCTAGAAGACTACGAATCGGAGACAATGAGCAGTTCTTC | CSARRLRIGDNEQFF | TRBV20-1 | many | TRBJ2-1 | NA
TGCAGTGCTCAAACCGGGACAATGAACACTGAAGCTTTCTTT | CSAQTGTMNTEAFF | TRBV20-1 | many | TRBJ1-1 | NA
TGTGCCATCAGTGAAAACGGAGGCTACACCTTC | CAISENGGYTF | TRBV10-3 | few | TRBJ1-2 | NA
TGTGCCAGCAGTGAAGCCGGGACAGTGAACTACGAGCAGTACTTC | CASSEAGTVNYEQYF | TRBV6-1 | few | TRBJ2-7 | TRBD1
TGTGCCAGCAGCCGACGGGGGGCGCGGGGTCTTTTGGCGACTGAAGCTTTCTTT | CASSRRGARGLLATEAFF | TRBV28 | many | TRBJ1-1 | NA
TGTGCCAGCAGCTTAGCGGGGAAGACCTACGAGCAGTACTTC | CASSLAGKTYEQYF | TRBV7-6 | many | TRBJ2-7 | NA
TGTGCCAGCAGTGACCCAAGGGAGGGCAATGAGCAGTTCTTC | CASSDPREGNEQFF | TRBV25-1 | NA | TRBJ2-1 | TRBD2
TGTGCCAGCAGTGTTGGAGCAGATACGCAGTATTTT | CASSVGADTQYF | TRBV2 | many | TRBJ2-3 | NA
TGTGCCAGCAGCTCCTCCCTCGGGGCGGGAGTTTACGAGCAGTACTTC | CASSSSLGAGVYEQYF | TRBV11-2 | few | TRBJ2-7 | TRBD2
TGCAGCGTTAAACAGGGTCAGAACACTGAAGCTTTCTTT | CSVKQGQNTEAFF | TRBV29-1 | NA | TRBJ1-1 | NA
TGTGCCAGCAGTTTCCCGACTAGCTTGGGAGATACGCAGTATTTT | CASSFPTSLGDTQYF | TRBV28 | many | TRBJ2-3 | TRBD2
TGTGCCATCAGTGAGTCGGCGGGAGGGTTAGATACGCAGTATTTT | CAISESAGGLDTQYF | TRBV10-3 | many | TRBJ2-3 | TRBD2
TGCAGTGCTAGAGAGGGTCCTAATGAAAAACTGTTTTTT | CSAREGPNEKLFF | TRBV20-1 | NA | TRBJ1-4 | NA
TGTGCCAGCAGTAAAACTAGCGGGAGGGCCACAGATACGCAGTATTTT | CASSKTSGRATDTQYF | TRBV2 | many | TRBJ2-3 | TRBD2